The 10 T cell receptor beta chains presented below share a single source sample, sequenced in a study of monozygotic twins with inflammatory bowel disease. No DNA is given; TCRdb re-called the 5' RACE reads and lists each CDR3 protein once. This repertoire comprises about 210,000 distinct CDR3 sequences; its ten largest clones make up 1.5% to 2%. Sequences were obtained from blood. Source of these receptors: a human donor with ulcerative colitis or Crohn's disease, or a healthy co-twin of an affected twin (not recorded which).

The gene calls are TRBV4-2 and TRBJ1-1; TCRdb calls TRBD1, which cannot be checked without DNA. The CDR3 loop spans 14 amino acids. CDR1 is LGHNA and CDR2 is YNFKEQ in the germline V gene. CDR3 residues: CASSQGTALTEAFF.

This rearrangement joins TRBV7-2 to TRBJ1-2; without DNA, the TCRdb call of TRBD1 cannot be checked. CDR1 and CDR2 (germline): SGHTA, FQGNSA. The CDR3 length is 17 residues. The CDR3 loop is CASSPHPWDSTNYGYTF.

The V gene is TRBV5-1, the J gene TRBJ2-5; TCRdb selects TRBD1, and the lack of DNA leaves this call unchecked. CDR1 is SGHRS, CDR2 YFSETQ, per germline. The CDR3 is made up of 16 amino acids. The CDR3 sequence: CASSSTWTGVGETQYF. The full variable domain, rest sourced from reference TRBV5-1 and TRBJ2-5, is KAGVTQTPRYLIKTRGQQVTLSCSPISGHRSVSWYQQTPGQGLQFLFEYFSETQRNKGNFPGRFSGRQFSNSRSEMNVSTLELGDSALYLCASSSTWTGVGETQYFGPGTRLLVL.

The chain employs TRBV12-3 or TRBV12-4 and TRBJ1-2; TCRdb's assignment of TRBD1 cannot be checked, as there is no DNA. The CDR3 contains 16 residues. This CDR3 is CASSLNRGPWGYGYTF.

The chain combines TRBV19 with TRBJ1-1. CDR1 is LNHDA, CDR2 SQIVND, per germline (reference sequence). This CDR3 is built from 13 residues. The CDR3: CASSISIRQEAFF.

The rearrangement links TRBV12-3 or TRBV12-4 to TRBJ2-7; the TCRdb D gene call, TRBD2, has no DNA to confirm it. The CDR3 length is 15 residues. The CDR3 is CASSFTGSLSYEQYF.

This chain links TRBV18 with TRBJ2-7. The CDR3 contains 14 residues. The germline V gene has CDR1 KGHSH and CDR2 LQKENI. The CDR3 protein is CASSPPLVPYEQYF.

The gene calls are TRBV7-7 and TRBJ2-5; the TCRdb D gene call, TRBD1, has no DNA to confirm it. Germline V gene lookup returns CDR1 SSHAT and CDR2 FNYEAQ (reference sequence). CDR3 length: 14 amino acids. CDR3 sequence: CASSTQGIEETQYF.

The chain couples TRBV20-1 to TRBJ2-3. The CDR3 extends over 15 amino acids. Looked up from germline, CDR1 is DFQATT and CDR2 is SNEGSKA (reference sequence). The CDR3 here is CSAREEVLDTDTQYF.

CDR3 sequence reads: CSARGGGGSQFF. V gene TRBV20-1 combines with J gene TRBJ2-1; the D call from TCRdb, TRBD2, cannot be confirmed without DNA. This CDR3 has 12 amino acids. Germline-derived CDR1 and CDR2 are DFQATT and SNEGSKA (reference sequence).